This TCR beta chain is from a study of cytomegalovirus exposure and HLA in healthy donors. Notes on the study in general: Reported performance of the classifier showed diagnosis of cytomegalovirus status with high specificity and sensitivity.

Remarks on this clone: The antigen remains undetermined.

With 60 Vbeta and 13 Jbeta primers, the PCR was carried out. The repertoire was sequenced with immunoSEQ multiplex PCR; TCRdb's copy has only in-frame clones and lacks some. The table shows 150,000 or so clones, with approximately 79% occurring only once. This CDR3 has 15 residues. CDR1 is SGHRS and CDR2 is YFSETQ in the germline V gene. J was trimmed by 4 bases and V by 1 base; bases with no gene match: 5. The sample comprised PBMCs. The genes are TRBV5-1 and TRBJ1-5, with 7 bases aligning to TRBD1. This clonotype was sampled from a man younger than 35 in good health and CMV-seropositive. The CDR3 DNA reads TGCGCCAGCAGCTTGTGGCCAGGGGGGAATCAGCCCCAGCATTTT. Protein product: CASSLWPGGNQPQHF. Drawing the rest from reference TRBV5-1 and TRBJ1-5, the complete variable domain is KAGVTQTPRYLIKTRGQQVTLSCSPISGHRSVSWYQQTPGQGLQFLFEYFSETQRNKGNFPGRFSGRQFSNSRSEMNVSTLELGDSALYLCASSLWPGGNQPQHFGDGTRLSIL.